These 30 T cell receptor beta chains originate from one sample sequenced in a study of OX40 agonist ivuxolimab in advanced cancers. Repertoires were generated with immunoSEQ multiplex PCR, while TCRdb's copy carries only in-frame clones and drops some. The top ten hold about 0.6% of the sample, which has about 61,000 clones, 75% to 90% seen once. The specimen was CD4+ or CD8+ T cells sorted from blood, collected in a trial of the OX40 agonist ivuxolimab. These receptors came from an adult with an advanced solid tumor such as melanoma, head and neck, liver or kidney cancer.

The CDR3 DNA reads TGTGCCAGCAGTGTCGGAACCTCACTAACGGGCTACACCTTC. Translation gives CASSVGTSLTGYTF. The rearrangement uses TRBV6-1 and TRBJ1-2; D is unclear. Germline CDR1 and CDR2: MNHNS and SASEGT. The V and J ends lost 4 bases and 8 bases respectively, with 17 bases between them. This CDR3 comprises 14 residues.

The rearrangement links TRBV28 to TRBJ2-3; 9 bases are a match to TRBD1. The CDR3 length is 11 residues. CDR1 and CDR2 from the germline V gene are MDHEN and SYDVKM. V dropped 5 bases and J dropped 15; count of bases not matched to a gene: 6. CDR3 bases: TGTGCCAGCAGTCGGACAGGGGATTACTATTTT. Protein product: CASSRTGDYYF.

The rearrangement links TRBV7-8 to TRBJ1-1; D unresolved. Germline values: CDR1 SGHVS, CDR2 FQNEAQ. CDR3 length equals 13 residues. The germline V and J ends were trimmed by 3 bases and 6 bases, with 11 bases remaining between them. CDR3 DNA sequence: TGTGCCAGCAGCTTGGGCCCCATTGCTGAAGCTTTCTTT. The encoded protein is CASSLGPIAEAFF.

This sequence joins TRBV29-1 and TRBJ2-7, with a possible D match to TRBD1 (5 bases). The CDR3 sequence is 13 residues long. V was pared by 4 bases and J by 9 bases, with 19 bases between. Looked up from germline, CDR1 is SQVTM and CDR2 is ANQGSEA. The CDR3 DNA reads as TGCAGCGTTGGGGGCGGACGTGCAGGCGGGCAGTACTTC. It specifies CSVGGGRAGGQYF.

The chain couples TRBV2 to TRBJ2-7; 9 positions agree with TRBD1. The CDR3 has 12 amino acids. The junction had 1 base not matched to a gene; V was cut back by 9 bases and J by 1 base. Germline CDR1 and CDR2: SNHLY and FYNNEI. The CDR3 region is CARGTGSYEQYF. Written as DNA, the CDR3 is TGTGCCAGGGGGACAGGGTCCTACGAGCAGTACTTC.

This chain links TRBV1 with TRBJ1-2; TRBD1, as called in the table, went unchecked against the DNA. TRBV1 is flagged as a pseudogene. This CDR3 spans 18 amino acids. CDR3 protein: CTSSQEMQGVRGKNGYTF. The CDR3 DNA reads as TGCACCAGCAGCCAAGAGATGCAGGGCGTTAGGGGAAAAAATGGCTACACCTTC.

The chain carries TRBV5-1 and TRBJ1-2; D is possibly TRBD1 (6 bases). Trimming stripped 3 bases from V and 0 bases from J, with 21 bases between. The CDR3 is 18 residues long. CDR1 and CDR2 from the germline V gene are SGHRS and YFSETQ. The CDR3 region is CASSWPRGGTDTNYGYTF. The CDR3 DNA sequence: TGCGCCAGCAGCTGGCCCAGGGGCGGGACCGATACTAACTATGGCTACACCTTC.

The chain has TRBV11-2 and TRBJ2-1; the D is unclear. The CDR3 has 15 amino acids. Germline assignment: CDR1 SGHAT and CDR2 FQNNGV. Trimming removed 3 bases from V and 0 bases from J, with 9 bases in between. Here the CDR3 reads CASSFLRGSYNEQFF. CDR3 in DNA: TGTGCCAGCAGCTTCCTCCGCGGCTCCTACAATGAGCAGTTCTTC. Looking up the rest from reference TRBV11-2 and TRBJ2-1 gives the full variable domain: EAGVAQSPRYKIIEKRQSVAFWCNPISGHATLYWYQQILGQGPKLLIQFQNNGVVDDSQLPKDRFSAERLKGVDSTLKIQPAKLEDSAVYLCASSFLRGSYNEQFFGPGTRLTVL.

The V gene is TRBV30, the J gene TRBJ2-7; the D gene is possibly TRBD1 (7 bases). The V end was cut by 2 bases, the J end by 7 bases, with 15 bases between. CDR1 and CDR2 (germline): GTSNPN, SVGIG (reference sequence). This CDR3 spans 13 amino acids. The CDR3 bases are TGTGCCTGGAGTCCCCTCAGGGGGGAAGAGCAGTACTTC. It encodes CAWSPLRGEEQYF. Complete variable domain (other parts from reference TRBV30 and TRBJ2-7): SQTIHQWPATLVQPVGSPLSLECTVEGTSNPNLYWYRQAAGRGLQLLFYSVGIGQISSEVPQNLSASRPQDRQFILSSKKLLLSDSGFYLCAWSPLRGEEQYFGPGTRLTVT.

This chain joins TRBV5-1 and TRBJ1-1, with 7 bases aligning to TRBD1. The germline V gene has CDR1 SGHRS and CDR2 YFSETQ. CDR3 length equals 15 residues. Trimming removed 7 bases from V and 1 base from J; junction bases left unmatched: 10. The CDR3 loop is CASGPGGARNTEAFF. CDR3 DNA sequence: TGCGCCAGCGGCCCAGGGGGAGCAAGGAACACTGAAGCTTTCTTT. The whole variable domain, filled in from reference TRBV5-1 and TRBJ1-1, reads KAGVTQTPRYLIKTRGQQVTLSCSPISGHRSVSWYQQTPGQGLQFLFEYFSETQRNKGNFPGRFSGRQFSNSRSEMNVSTLELGDSALYLCASGPGGARNTEAFFGQGTRLTVV.

The V call is TRBV7-8, the J call TRBJ2-2; D is unresolved. The CDR3 runs to 12 residues. V was cut by 8 bases and J by 1 base, with 5 bases left in between. Germline CDR1 and CDR2: SGHVS and FQNEAQ. CDR3 residues: CASSRNTGELFF. CDR3 DNA: TGTGCCAGCTCTAGGAACACCGGGGAGCTGTTTTTT.

This chain links TRBV18 with TRBJ2-7; TRBD2 matches at 9 bases. Germline CDR1 KGHSH, CDR2 LQKENI. The CDR3 is 13 residues long. V lost 1 base and J lost 6; bases outside the gene matches: 1. The CDR3 bases are TGTGCCAGCTCACCACTAGCGGGAGTCGAGCAGTACTTC. This sequence encodes CASSPLAGVEQYF.

This chain joins TRBV7-9 and TRBJ2-5; TRBD2 matches 10 bases. Germline V gene sequence: CDR1 SEHNR, CDR2 FQNEAQ (reference sequence). Trimming took 1 base from V and 5 from J; bases not matched to a gene: 10. This CDR3 is built from 17 residues. This CDR3 reads CASSLGLAGARTETQYF. The CDR3 DNA follows: TGTGCCAGCAGCTTAGGGCTAGCGGGAGCCAGGACGGAGACCCAGTACTTC.

The chain has TRBV30 and TRBJ1-6, with 9 bases aligning to TRBD1. CDR1 GTSNPN and CDR2 SVGIG come from the germline V gene (reference sequence). The CDR3 consists of 14 residues. V lost 5 bases and J lost 6; bases outside the gene matches: 5. The CDR3 nucleotides read TGTGCCTGGGCCGGGACAGGGCTTAATTCACCCCTCCACTTT. It is translated as CAWAGTGLNSPLHF.

V gene TRBV2 combines with J gene TRBJ2-7, with D tentatively TRBD1 or TRBD2 (5 bases each). The germline V and J ends were trimmed by 5 bases and 2 bases, with 16 bases remaining between them. Germline V gene lookup returns CDR1 SNHLY and CDR2 FYNNEI. The CDR3 contains 15 residues. In DNA form, the CDR3 reads TGTGCCAGCAGTACAAAACCGGGACGGACCTACGAGCAGTACTTC. Translated: CASSTKPGRTYEQYF.

The chain uses TRBV5-4 and TRBJ2-7, with 7 bases identical to TRBD1. Per the germline V gene, CDR1 is SGHNT and CDR2 is YYREEE (reference sequence). Trimming cost V 4 bases and J 3 bases; bases outside gene matches: 7. CDR3 size: 14 residues. CDR3 DNA: TGTGCCAGCAGCGATCCGACAGGGCTCTACGAGCAGTACTTC. Translation gives CASSDPTGLYEQYF.

This chain uses TRBV7-6 with TRBJ2-2, with D possibly being TRBD2 (5 bases). This CDR3 has 15 amino acids. V lost 4 bases and J lost 4, with 13 bases in between. Per germline, CDR1 SGHVS and CDR2 FNYEAQ. CDR3 nucleotides: TGTGCCAGCAGCTCGTCGGGTGAGGGCACCGGGGAGCTGTTTTTT. It yields the protein CASSSSGEGTGELFF. The whole variable domain, remainder taken from reference TRBV7-6 and TRBJ2-2, is GAGVSQSPRYKVTKRGQDVALRCDPISGHVSLYWYRQALGQGPEFLTYFNYEAQQDKSGLPNDRFSAERPEGSISTLTIQRTEQRDSAMYRCASSSSGEGTGELFFGEGSRLTVL.

The chain is built from TRBV7-9 and TRBJ1-6; 7 bases map to TRBD1. The V gene's germline CDR1 is SEHNR and CDR2 FQNEAQ (reference sequence). J gave up 4 bases and V 7 bases, and 7 bases lay outside the gene matches. This CDR3 is built from 15 residues. The chain's CDR3 is CASTRTGAYNSPLHF. In DNA, the CDR3 is TGTGCCAGCACTCGGACAGGAGCTTATAATTCACCCCTCCACTTT.

This clone occurred once. The chain is built from TRBV5-1 and TRBJ2-3, with 7 nucleotides matching TRBD2. From germline, CDR1 is SGHRS and CDR2 YFSETQ. Trimming took 4 bases from V and 2 from J; bases not matched to a gene: 4. CDR3 length: 14 amino acids. Here the CDR3 DNA reads TGCGCCAGCAGCAAAAGCGGGACCACAGATACGCAGTATTTT. Encoded protein: CASSKSGTTDTQYF.

This rearrangement joins TRBV11-3 to TRBJ2-1; 13 bases are shared with TRBD2. The CDR3 runs 14 residues. The ends lost 8 bases at V and 6 bases at J; junction bases unmatched: 4. CDR1 and CDR2 from the germline V gene are SGHNT and YENEEA. In DNA form, the CDR3 reads TGTGCCAGCGGGACTAGCGGGATTCCCAATGAGCAGTTCTTC. It specifies CASGTSGIPNEQFF. The full variable domain, completed using reference TRBV11-3 and TRBJ2-1, is EAGVVQSPRYKIIEKKQPVAFWCNPISGHNTLYWYLQNLGQGPELLIRYENEEAVDDSQLPKDRFSAERLKGVDSTLKIQPAELGDSAVYLCASGTSGIPNEQFFGPGTRLTVL.

The chain recombines TRBV5-1 with TRBJ2-2, with 10 nucleotides matching TRBD1. Germline CDR1 reads SGHRS; CDR2 reads YFSETQ. V shed 4 bases, J shed 6 bases, and the junction held 6 bases outside the gene matches. The CDR3 totals 15 residues. This chain's CDR3 is CASSPRTGGAGELFF. CDR3 in DNA: TGCGCCAGCAGCCCCCGGACAGGGGGGGCCGGGGAGCTGTTTTTT.

CDR3: CASSLSPDRGEKLFF. The CDR3, as DNA: TGTGCCAGCAGCTTAAGCCCCGACAGGGGAGAAAAACTGTTTTTT. This chain uses TRBV7-9 with TRBJ1-4, with 8 nucleotides matching TRBD1. V shed 2 bases and J 8 bases; nucleotides not matched to a gene: 7. CDR3 size: 15 residues. The germline V gene encodes CDR1 SEHNR and CDR2 FQNEAQ (reference sequence).

This chain uses TRBV7-2 with TRBJ1-1, with TRBD1 identical over 7 bases. CDR1 is SGHTA, CDR2 FQGNSA, per germline. CDR3 size: 12 residues. V gave up 1 base and J gave up 11 bases; unmatched junction bases: 4. The CDR3 loop reads CASSLGGQWAFF. DNA of the CDR3: TGTGCCAGCAGCTTAGGGGGACAGTGGGCTTTCTTT.

The chain couples TRBV15 to TRBJ1-5, with TRBD1 as a possible D gene (5 bases). The ends were cut back, 8 bases at V and 0 bases at J, with 11 bases in the middle. The CDR3 length is 14 residues. Germline CDR1 reads LNHNV; CDR2 reads YYDKDF (reference sequence). This CDR3 is CATAGGNSNQPQHF. CDR3 in DNA: TGTGCCACCGCGGGGGGGAATAGCAATCAGCCCCAGCATTTT.

This chain connects TRBV2 to TRBJ1-4, with TRBD1 identical over 7 bases. The CDR3 is 14 residues long. CDR1 is SNHLY, CDR2 FYNNEI, per germline. Trimming at V came to 6 bases and at J to 4 bases, leaving 5 bases not matched to a gene. CDR3 coding DNA: TGTGCCAGCAGCACAGGGGCCTTTAATGAAAAACTGTTTTTT. Amino acids: CASSTGAFNEKLFF.

The chain couples TRBV7-9 to TRBJ2-1, with 7 bases matching TRBD1. This CDR3 comprises 14 residues. Looked up from germline, CDR1 is SEHNR and CDR2 is FQNEAQ (reference sequence). Unmatched junction bases numbered 4, after V lost 5 bases and J lost 3 bases. The CDR3: CASSLRDSYNEQFF. The CDR3 DNA is TGTGCCAGCAGCCTCCGGGACAGCTACAATGAGCAGTTCTTC.

This chain uses TRBV28 with TRBJ2-7, with 9 positions matching TRBD1. The trim removed 7 bases at V and 5 bases at J, leaving 9 bases unmatched. CDR3 length equals 14 residues. Germline V gene sequence: CDR1 MDHEN, CDR2 SYDVKM. In nucleotides, the CDR3 is TGTGCCAGCAAGGGCGGGACAGGGTTCCACGAGCAGTACTTC. The encoded protein is CASKGGTGFHEQYF.

This chain links TRBV7-3 with TRBJ1-2; 8 bases align to TRBD1. J lost 6 bases, V lost 5 bases, and 5 bases had no gene match. In germline, CDR1 is SGHTA, CDR2 FQGTGA. The CDR3 is 13 amino acids. The CDR3 loop reads CASSGLQGDGYTF. For the CDR3, the DNA is TGTGCCAGCAGCGGGCTACAGGGGGATGGCTACACCTTC.

CDR3 nucleotides: TGTGCCATCAGTGAGAGGAGTTCCTCCTCTGGAAACACCATATATTTT. Translating gives CAISERSSSSGNTIYF. The V call is TRBV10-3, the J call TRBJ1-3; D uncertain. V was shortened by 2 bases and J by 0 bases, with 11 bases between the two germline ends. Germline V CDR1 and CDR2: ENHRY, SYGVKD. This CDR3 contains 16 residues.

The chain uses TRBV6-6 and TRBJ1-4, with TRBD1 as a possible D gene (5 bases). The CDR3 is 15 residues long. V dropped 6 bases and J dropped 6 bases, with 17 bases sitting between them. Looked up from germline, CDR1 is MNHNY and CDR2 is SVGAGI (reference sequence). The CDR3, as DNA: TGTGCCAGCAGACCCTCGGGGGGGGGAGATGAAAAACTGTTTTTT. Its protein product is CASRPSGGGDEKLFF.